What follows are 19 T cell receptor beta chains derived from one specimen sequenced in a study of blood T cell repertoires in COVID-19. The data were produced by immunoSEQ multiplex PCR, yet TCRdb's version contains in-frame clones alone and is incomplete. The sample includes over 200,000 clones, about nine tenths seen only once; the top ten take about 2.5%. The sequenced sample consisted of peripheral blood. The receptors here all came from a woman aged 60-75 years with acute or convalescent COVID-19.

The chain has TRBV27 and TRBJ2-3, with 10 nucleotides matching TRBD2. This CDR3 is built from 16 residues. The germline gives CDR1 MNHEY, CDR2 SMNVEV (reference sequence). V trimming: 3 bases; J trimming: 0 bases; junction bases outside the gene matches: 3. Here the CDR3 reads CASSFLAGESTDTQYF. CDR3 in DNA: TGTGCCAGCAGTTTCCTAGCGGGAGAGAGCACAGATACGCAGTATTTT.

V usage is TRBV25-1 and J usage is TRBJ2-3; 7 bases match TRBD1. Losses at the gene ends were 5 bases for V and 0 bases for J; bases not matched to a gene: 2. The CDR3 has 14 residues. Germline V gene lookup returns CDR1 MGHDK and CDR2 SYGVNS. The CDR3 nucleotides are TGTGCCAGCAGTTGGACAGGTAGCACAGATACGCAGTATTTT. Its translation is CASSWTGSTDTQYF. The full variable domain, rest sourced from reference TRBV25-1 and TRBJ2-3, is EADIYQTPRYLVIGTGKKITLECSQTMGHDKMYWYQQDPGMELHLIHYSYGVNSTEKGDLSSESTVSRIRTEHFPLTLESARPSHTSQYLCASSWTGSTDTQYFGPGTRLTVL.

This CDR3 is CASSHPPLLGLAGGDYEQYF. The CDR3 region has the DNA TGCGCCAGCAGCCACCCACCTTTACTGGGACTAGCGGGAGGAGACTACGAGCAGTACTTC. V and J are TRBV4-3 and TRBJ2-7; TRBD2 matches at 15 bases. The CDR3 sequence is 20 residues long. V shed 3 bases, J shed 3 bases, and the junction held 15 bases outside the gene matches. The germline CDR1 and CDR2 sequences are LGHNA and YSLEER.

This chain links TRBV7-3 with TRBJ1-2; D ambiguous. Germline CDR1 reads SGHTA; CDR2 reads FQGTGA. This CDR3 region has 13 residues. V was shortened by 5 bases and J by 4 bases, with 11 bases between the two germline ends. CDR3 amino acids: CASSPGRGYGYTF. CDR3 bases: TGTGCCAGCAGCCCTGGACGGGGCTATGGCTACACCTTC. The variable domain in full, with the rest retrieved from reference TRBV7-3 and TRBJ1-2, is GAGVSQTPSNKVTEKGKYVELRCDPISGHTALYWYRQSLGQGPEFLIYFQGTGAADDSGLPNDRFFAVRPEGSVSTLKIQRTERGDSAVYLCASSPGRGYGYTFGSGTRLTVV.

The chain has TRBV29-1 and TRBJ1-2, with 12 bases identical to TRBD1. Trimming cost V 6 bases and J 8 bases; bases outside gene matches: 4. The CDR3 is 12 amino acids. Germline assignment: CDR1 SQVTM and CDR2 ANQGSEA. CDR3 DNA sequence: TGCAGCGTCGGGACAGGGGGCTACGGCTACACCTTC. Translation: CSVGTGGYGYTF.

This clone was picked up a small number of times. V is TRBV9 and J is TRBJ1-4; 9 bases fit TRBD1. V dropped 2 bases and J dropped 7; count of bases not matched to a gene: 0. The V gene's germline CDR1 is SGDLS and CDR2 YYNGEE. This CDR3 spans 13 amino acids. The CDR3 loop is CASSVDRGEKLFF. As DNA, the CDR3 is TGTGCCAGCAGCGTGGACAGGGGTGAAAAACTGTTTTTT.

The chain uses TRBV7-2 and TRBJ2-3; TRBD2 agrees at 7 bases. In germline, CDR1 is SGHTA, CDR2 FQGNSA. V shed 2 bases, J shed 0 bases, and the junction held 5 bases outside the gene matches. This CDR3 is built from 16 residues. DNA for the CDR3: TGTGCCAGCAGCTTATCCGGGACTACCAGCACAGATACGCAGTATTTT. Protein: CASSLSGTTSTDTQYF.

This chain joins TRBV5-1 and TRBJ2-1; 10 nucleotides align to TRBD1. The CDR3 has 14 amino acids. Germline CDR1 is SGHRS and CDR2 is YFSETQ. Trimming took 4 bases from V and 5 from J; bases not matched to a gene: 3. The CDR3 sequence is CASSGGTGDNEQFF. In DNA form, the CDR3 reads TGCGCCAGCAGCGGTGGGACAGGGGACAATGAGCAGTTCTTC.

This clone was found once. The rearrangement links TRBV5-4 to TRBJ2-1; 7 bases match TRBD2. Germline CDR1 is SGHNT and CDR2 is YYREEE (reference sequence). The CDR3 runs 18 residues. V lost 4 bases and J lost 0; bases outside the gene matches: 13. CDR3 in amino acids: CASSHGLERRSSYNEQFF. The CDR3 DNA follows: TGTGCCAGCAGCCACGGACTAGAGCGGAGGAGCTCCTACAATGAGCAGTTCTTC.

The J gene is TRBJ1-4, the V gene TRBV2; a possible D gene is TRBD1 (6 bases). This CDR3 has 14 amino acids. CDR1 SNHLY and CDR2 FYNNEI come from the germline V gene. The V and J ends lost 5 bases and 3 bases respectively, with 10 bases between them. This CDR3 reads CASSPDRPNEKLFF. The DNA for the CDR3 is TGTGCCAGCAGTCCGGACAGACCTAATGAAAAACTGTTTTTT.

This clone was counted a single time. V usage is TRBV7-2 and J usage is TRBJ2-1, with D uncertain. V gave up 1 base and J gave up 6 bases, with 7 bases separating them. CDR1 and CDR2 (germline): SGHTA, FQGNSA. The CDR3 extends over 13 amino acids. The CDR3 DNA sequence: TGTGCCAGCAGCTTAGGGCCCAGCAATGAGCAGTTCTTC. Its translation is CASSLGPSNEQFF. The whole variable domain, remainder taken from reference TRBV7-2 and TRBJ2-1, is GAGVSQSPSNKVTEKGKDVELRCDPISGHTALYWYRQSLGQGLEFLIYFQGNSAPDKSGLPSDRFSAERTGGSVSTLTIQRTQQEDSAVYLCASSLGPSNEQFFGPGTRLTVL.

The CDR3 nucleotides are TGCGCCAGCAGCTGGCCGACAGGGGCGATCACAGATACGCAGTATTTT. It yields the protein CASSWPTGAITDTQYF. The rearrangement links TRBV5-1 to TRBJ2-3; 8 bases match TRBD1. Per the germline V gene, CDR1 is SGHRS and CDR2 is YFSETQ. V gave up 3 bases and J gave up 2 bases; unmatched junction bases: 8. The CDR3 covers 16 residues.

This chain connects TRBV20-1 to TRBJ2-7; D gene unclear. Germline V gives CDR1 DFQATT, CDR2 SNEGSKA (reference sequence). CDR3 length equals 11 residues. V lost 5 bases and J lost 6, with 11 bases in between. CDR3 sequence reads: CSAVEVGEQYF. For the CDR3, the DNA is TGCAGTGCTGTAGAGGTCGGCGAGCAGTACTTC.

The CDR3 region has the DNA TGCGCCAGCAGCCCCTTGACAGGGACCGGAAACACCATATATTTT. This codes for CASSPLTGTGNTIYF. V and J are TRBV5-1 and TRBJ1-3, with 7 bases lining up with TRBD1. Germline lookup yields CDR1 SGHRS and CDR2 YFSETQ. V shed 4 bases, J shed 4 bases, and the junction held 8 bases outside the gene matches. The CDR3 length is 15 residues.

The chain recombines TRBV7-6 with TRBJ2-1, with 8 positions matching TRBD1. Unmatched junction bases numbered 5, after V lost 1 base and J lost 6 bases. This CDR3 has 15 residues. Looked up from germline, CDR1 is SGHVS and CDR2 is FNYEAQ. The CDR3 here is CASSLVPGQGNEQFF. The CDR3 DNA reads as TGTGCCAGCAGCTTAGTCCCCGGACAGGGCAATGAGCAGTTCTTC.

The J gene is TRBJ1-4, the V gene TRBV5-6; D gene ambiguous. This CDR3 spans 14 amino acids. Trimming pared 5 bases from V and 5 bases from J, leaving 13 bases between. CDR1 SGHDT and CDR2 YYEEEE come from the germline V gene. CDR3 DNA: TGTGCCAGCAGTTCACCGGGAAACAATGAAAAACTGTTTTTT. Residues: CASSSPGNNEKLFF.

The genes are TRBV7-9 and TRBJ2-3; 10 bases agree with TRBD2. Germline V gene lookup returns CDR1 SEHNR and CDR2 FQNEAQ (reference sequence). Trimming took 6 bases from V and 3 from J; bases not matched to a gene: 9. The CDR3 extends over 16 amino acids. Here the CDR3 DNA reads TGTGCCAGCAGACGTACTAGCGGGATCGGTACAGATACGCAGTATTTT. This codes for CASRRTSGIGTDTQYF.

The rearrangement links TRBV3-1 (or the pseudogene TRBV3-2) to TRBJ2-3; 7 nucleotides agree with TRBD1. Germline V gene data show CDR1 as LGHDT and CDR2 as YNNKEL (reference sequence). The V gene end was trimmed by 10 bases and the J gene end by 0 bases; junction bases not matched to a gene: 7. This CDR3 contains 14 residues. For the CDR3, the DNA is TGTGCCACCTCCGACAGGGCCAGCACAGATACGCAGTATTTT. This encodes CATSDRASTDTQYF.

The chain has TRBV6-5 and TRBJ1-6; no definite D call. The CDR3 is 12 residues long. Trimming took off 5 bases at V and 10 bases at J, with 9 bases between the two ends. Germline V gene data show CDR1 as MNHEY and CDR2 as SVGAGI. DNA for the CDR3: TGTGCCAGCAGTAACAGAGGGTCACCCCTCCACTTT. It codes for CASSNRGSPLHF.